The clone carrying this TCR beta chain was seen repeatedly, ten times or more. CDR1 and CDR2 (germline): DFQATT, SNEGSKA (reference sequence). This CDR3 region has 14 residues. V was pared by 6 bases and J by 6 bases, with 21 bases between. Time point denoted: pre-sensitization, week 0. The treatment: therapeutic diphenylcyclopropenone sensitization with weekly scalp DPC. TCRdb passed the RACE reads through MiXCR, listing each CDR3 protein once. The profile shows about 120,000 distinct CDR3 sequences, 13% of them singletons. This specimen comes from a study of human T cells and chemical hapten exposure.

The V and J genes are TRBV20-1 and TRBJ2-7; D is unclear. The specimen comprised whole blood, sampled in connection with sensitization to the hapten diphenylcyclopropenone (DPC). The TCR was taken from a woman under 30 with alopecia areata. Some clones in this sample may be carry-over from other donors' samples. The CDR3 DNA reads TGCAGTGCCCAGAAAGGGATGACGGTTCGCGAGCAGTACTTC. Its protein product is CSAQKGMTVREQYF.